The rows below give T cell receptor beta chains drawn from one sample of a study of T cells in localized non-small cell lung cancer. The data were produced by immunoSEQ multiplex PCR, yet TCRdb's version contains in-frame clones alone and is incomplete. The profile shows around 54,000 clones, 70% to 90% of them singletons. Specimen: peripheral blood, collected before any cancer treatment. The receptors were sampled from a male donor at least 60 years old with stage III squamous cell lung carcinoma. Each CDR3 is given with its conserved first and last residue. The order of the fields is J gene, V gene, CDR3 protein.

J gene: TRBJ1-6
V gene: TRBV9
CDR3 protein: CASSPGQGKNSPLHF

J gene: TRBJ2-4
V gene: TRBV5-1
CDR3 protein: CASSSGGTKNIQYF

J gene: TRBJ2-3
V gene: TRBV30
CDR3 protein: CAWSLSGGNTQYF

J gene: TRBJ1-4
V gene: TRBV9
CDR3 protein: CASSPDRAPNEKLFF

J gene: TRBJ2-1
V gene: TRBV29-1
CDR3 protein: CSVELAGGTNEQFF

J gene: TRBJ2-1
V gene: TRBV27
CDR3 protein: CASSDRGSGAGNEQFF

J gene: TRBJ2-1
V gene: TRBV5-1
CDR3 protein: CASRYNLASSYNEQFF

J gene: TRBJ2-3
V gene: TRBV5-1
CDR3 protein: CASTATSTDTQYF

J gene: TRBJ2-1
V gene: TRBV27
CDR3 protein: CASSLGTGDYNEQFF

J gene: TRBJ2-5
V gene: TRBV9
CDR3 protein: CASSVERGSKTQYF

J gene: TRBJ1-2
V gene: TRBV7-2
CDR3 protein: CASSPTSGYTF

J gene: TRBJ1-2
V gene: TRBV30
CDR3 protein: CALRDSRTIGYTF

J gene: TRBJ1-1
V gene: TRBV27
CDR3 protein: CASFLQPNTEAFF

J gene: TRBJ2-7
V gene: TRBV30
CDR3 protein: CAWSVRGAAYEQYF

J gene: TRBJ1-6
V gene: TRBV5-1
CDR3 protein: CASSYGTNYNSPLHF

J gene: TRBJ2-5
V gene: TRBV4-3
CDR3 protein: CASSQDYTGQETQYF

J gene: TRBJ1-3
V gene: TRBV30
CDR3 protein: CAWISAVGNTIYF

J gene: TRBJ1-1
V gene: TRBV5-5
CDR3 protein: CASSLQGNTEAFF

J gene: TRBJ1-5
V gene: TRBV5-5
CDR3 protein: CASSWRDRGNQPQHF

J gene: TRBJ2-5
V gene: TRBV28
CDR3 protein: CASRTGGRETQYF

J gene: TRBJ2-7
V gene: TRBV29-1
CDR3 protein: CSVFPSGSHEQYF

J gene: TRBJ1-2
V gene: TRBV6-5
CDR3 protein: CASSYGAPRPRGYTF

J gene: TRBJ2-7
V gene: TRBV7-3
CDR3 protein: CASSLGTSGSEQYF

J gene: TRBJ2-1
V gene: TRBV15
CDR3 protein: CATSRRTDGGGNEQFF

J gene: TRBJ2-7
V gene: TRBV27
CDR3 protein: CASSIGLAGVEQYF

J gene: TRBJ2-1
V gene: TRBV29-1
CDR3 protein: CSVESSGPEINEQFF

J gene: TRBJ2-7
V gene: TRBV5-1
CDR3 protein: CASSSSIHEQYF

J gene: TRBJ2-3
V gene: TRBV27
CDR3 protein: CASSPGGGTDTQYF

J gene: TRBJ2-1
V gene: TRBV7-9
CDR3 protein: CASSSGRARNEQFF